A selection of T cell receptor beta chains follows, all from one sample in a study of OX40 agonist ivuxolimab in advanced cancers. Profiled with immunoSEQ multiplex PCR; TCRdb holds only in-frame clones, not every one. The sample carries about 19,000 clones, around 79% recorded once. Sequencing was performed on CD4+ or CD8+ T cells sorted from blood, taken in a trial of the OX40 agonist ivuxolimab. All receptors come from an adult with an advanced solid tumor such as melanoma, head and neck, liver or kidney cancer. Each CDR3 is given with its conserved first and last residue. Each record gives: D gene, clone size, V gene, J gene, CDR3 protein, CDR3 DNA. A D gene is named only where the DNA matches it firmly. Clone size is shown for a subset of rows, as once, few, many or a class of expanded clone.

NA	NA	TRBV7-9	TRBJ1-2	CASSLLASGGLGWNTF	TGTGCCAGCAGCTTATTAGCGTCTGGGGGACTAGGTTGGAACACCTTC
TRBD2	NA	TRBV9	TRBJ2-1	CASSVTSGRAYNEQFF	TGTGCCAGCAGCGTAACTAGCGGGAGGGCCTACAATGAGCAGTTCTTC
NA	few	TRBV1	TRBJ2-1	CTSSLLPGQFYNEQFF	TGCACCAGCAGCCTTCTCCCGGGACAGTTCTACAATGAGCAGTTCTTC
NA	NA	TRBV21-1	TRBJ2-3	CAAGLAGDSTDTQYF	TGTGCCGCCGGGCTAGCGGGGGATTCCACAGATACGCAGTATTTT
TRBD1	NA	TRBV15	TRBJ1-5	CATSRTTGGVQPQHF	TGTGCCACCAGCAGAACGACAGGGGGTGTTCAGCCCCAGCATTTT
TRBD2	NA	TRBV27	TRBJ2-1	CASSLLAGAGNEQFF	TGTGCCAGCAGTCTCCTAGCGGGAGCTGGGAATGAGCAGTTCTTC
TRBD2	NA	TRBV27	TRBJ2-1	CASRNGLAGGIYNEQFF	TGTGCCAGCAGAAACGGACTAGCGGGGGGGATCTACAATGAGCAGTTCTTC
NA	NA	TRBV2	TRBJ2-3	CASSAGIVPTDTQYF	TGTGCCAGCAGTGCCGGGATCGTACCCACAGATACGCAGTATTTT
NA	NA	TRBV9	TRBJ2-3	CASSVGTSSTDTQYF	TGTGCCAGCAGCGTAGGGACCAGTAGCACAGATACGCAGTATTTT
TRBD2	NA	TRBV30	TRBJ2-3	CAWSKLAGGEDTQYF	TGTGCCTGGAGTAAACTAGCGGGAGGGGAGGATACGCAGTATTTT
NA	NA	TRBV5-4	TRBJ2-7	CASSLWTNYEQYF	TGTGCCAGCAGCTTGTGGACAAACTACGAGCAGTACTTC
TRBD1	medium-sized	TRBV27	TRBJ2-7	CASTPSLRDRLYEQYF	TGTGCCAGCACCCCCAGCCTACGGGACAGGCTCTACGAGCAGTACTTC
NA	NA	TRBV6-5	TRBJ2-1	CASSYRSGKQFF	TGTGCCAGCAGTTACCGAAGCGGAAAGCAGTTCTTC
TRBD1	NA	TRBV9	TRBJ2-7	CASSQGDTIYEQYF	TGTGCCAGCAGCCAGGGGGACACTATCTACGAGCAGTACTTC
TRBD1	NA	TRBV7-9	TRBJ1-2	CASSLVLGQNYGYTF	TGTGCCAGCAGCTTAGTCCTGGGACAGAATTATGGCTACACCTTC
TRBD1	NA	TRBV6-5	TRBJ1-2	CASSFRGQGYGYTF	TGTGCCAGCAGTTTCCGGGGACAGGGCTATGGCTACACCTTC
NA	once	TRBV2	TRBJ2-1	CASSAGYNEQFF	TGTGCCAGCAGTGCAGGATACAATGAGCAGTTCTTC
NA	NA	TRBV9	TRBJ2-7	CASSPLLAHEQYF	TGTGCCAGCAGCCCGCTCCTGGCCCACGAGCAGTACTTC
NA	few	TRBV5-1	TRBJ1-1	CASSLEGNTEAFF	TGCGCCAGCAGCTTGGAGGGTAACACTGAAGCTTTCTTT
NA	NA	TRBV7-8	TRBJ2-3	CASSPSGTADTQYF	TGTGCCAGCAGCCCCTCGGGGACGGCAGATACGCAGTATTTT
NA	NA	TRBV6-1	TRBJ2-1	CASSTGTAEFF	TGTGCCAGCAGTACCGGGACTGCGGAGTTCTTC
TRBD2	once	TRBV28	TRBJ2-7	CASRTDRASGKGSYEQYF	TGTGCCAGCAGAACCGACAGGGCTAGCGGGAAGGGCTCCTACGAGCAGTACTTC
TRBD1	NA	TRBV6-6	TRBJ1-5	CASSSGTGLNQPQHF	TGTGCCAGCAGTTCCGGGACAGGGTTGAATCAGCCCCAGCATTTT
NA	NA	TRBV4-3	TRBJ2-7	CASSQDVAISSYEQYF	TGCGCCAGCAGCCAAGATGTTGCGATTAGCTCCTACGAGCAGTACTTC
NA	few	TRBV6-1	TRBJ2-7	CASSLGDASYEQYF	TGTGCCAGCAGTTTAGGGGACGCATCCTACGAGCAGTACTTC
TRBD1	medium-sized	TRBV4-2	TRBJ2-7	CASSHGTVHSYEQYF	TGTGCCAGCAGCCACGGGACAGTACATTCCTACGAGCAGTACTTC
NA	NA	TRBV5-1	TRBJ1-1	CASSSDGGPEAFF	TGCGCCAGCAGCTCGGACGGGGGACCTGAAGCTTTCTTT
NA	few	TRBV9	TRBJ1-2	CASSVGTYGYTF	TGTGCCAGCAGCGTGGGGACATATGGCTACACCTTC
NA	NA	TRBV19	TRBJ1-2	CASSLAAYGYTF	TGTGCCAGTAGCCTCGCGGCCTATGGCTACACCTTC
NA	few	TRBV5-5	TRBJ2-7	CASSLEGGLYEQYF	TGTGCCAGCAGCTTGGAGGGTGGGCTCTACGAGCAGTACTTC
NA	NA	TRBV7-9	TRBJ1-2	CASSLVTGDNYGYTF	TGTGCCAGCAGCTTAGTTACAGGAGATAACTATGGCTACACCTTC
TRBD2	NA	TRBV7-2	TRBJ2-7	CASSLLAGTPYEQYF	TGTGCCAGCAGCTTACTAGCGGGGACTCCCTACGAGCAGTACTTC
TRBD1	NA	TRBV7-2	TRBJ1-2	CASSYGQGSYGYTF	TGTGCCAGCAGCTACGGACAGGGGTCTTATGGCTACACCTTC
TRBD2	few	TRBV4-2	TRBJ2-1	CASSQSSGGVDEQFF	TGTGCCAGCAGCCAATCTAGCGGGGGGGTAGATGAGCAGTTCTTC
NA	NA	TRBV4-1	TRBJ2-1	CASSQGLLGGKFF	TGTGCCAGCAGCCAGGGCCTACTGGGTGGAAAGTTCTTC
TRBD2	NA	TRBV6-5	TRBJ2-1	CASSYSSGGGYNEQFF	TGTGCCAGCAGTTACTCTAGCGGGGGTGGGTACAATGAGCAGTTCTTC
NA	NA	TRBV27	TRBJ1-1	CASSLSLWAVNTEAFF	TGTGCCAGCAGTTTATCGTTGTGGGCGGTGAACACTGAAGCTTTCTTT
NA	NA	TRBV7-9	TRBJ1-6	CASSFTSNNSPLHF	TGTGCCAGCAGCTTCACCTCAAATAATTCACCCCTCCACTTT
TRBD1	NA	TRBV7-9	TRBJ2-1	CASSSRDSLYNEQFF	TGTGCCAGCAGCTCCCGGGACAGCTTATACAATGAGCAGTTCTTC
NA	NA	TRBV7-6	TRBJ1-1	CASTAEGGEAFF	TGTGCCAGCACGGCCGAGGGGGGTGAAGCTTTCTTT
TRBD2	NA	TRBV28	TRBJ2-3	CASSSLARGGADTQYF	TGTGCCAGCAGTTCCCTAGCGCGGGGGGGGGCAGATACGCAGTATTTT
NA	few	TRBV7-8	TRBJ2-7	CASSPNQGPSYEQYF	TGTGCCAGCAGCCCAAATCAGGGCCCATCCTACGAGCAGTACTTC
TRBD1	NA	TRBV27	TRBJ1-5	CASSFGGQISNQPQHF	TGTGCCAGCAGTTTCGGGGGACAGATTAGCAATCAGCCCCAGCATTTT
NA	NA	TRBV6-1	TRBJ2-4	CASSGDLGNIQYF	TGTGCCAGCAGTGGCGATTTGGGAAACATTCAGTACTTC
TRBD2	few	TRBV7-6	TRBJ2-3	CASSPPGLLTDTQYF	TGTGCCAGCAGCCCACCGGGACTACTCACAGATACGCAGTATTTT
NA	NA	TRBV7-2	TRBJ2-7	CASSLGLALDEQYF	TGTGCCAGCAGCTTAGGCCTAGCGCTTGACGAGCAGTACTTC
NA	medium-sized	TRBV2	TRBJ2-1	CASSEDSSYNEQFF	TGTGCCAGCAGTGAAGACTCTAGCTACAATGAGCAGTTCTTC
NA	NA	TRBV28	TRBJ2-7	CASSSLTVSYEQYF	TGTGCCAGCAGTTCGCTGACAGTTAGCTACGAGCAGTACTTC
NA	NA	TRBV23-1	TRBJ1-2	CASTREGREGYTF	TGCGCCAGCACTCGGGAGGGAAGGGAAGGCTACACCTTC
NA	NA	TRBV4-1	TRBJ2-7	CASSQEDRETYEQYF	TGCGCCAGCAGCCAAGAAGACAGAGAGACCTACGAGCAGTACTTC
NA	few	TRBV28	TRBJ1-3	CASSSPRQGTGNTIYF	TGTGCCAGCAGTTCCCCCCGGCAGGGGACTGGAAACACCATATATTTT